This entry lists 21 T cell receptor beta chains sequenced from one sample in a study of blood T cell repertoires in COVID-19. Sequencing used immunoSEQ multiplex PCR; TCRdb keeps in-frame clones, though not all of them. This table holds around 110,000 clones, roughly 78% found once. Material: peripheral blood. These receptors came from a man aged 60-69 years with active or convalescent COVID-19.

The rearrangement links TRBV7-2 to TRBJ2-1, with D hard to call. Germline loops: CDR1 SGHTA, CDR2 FQGNSA. The CDR3 loop spans 16 amino acids. Trimming removed 1 base at V and 4 bases at J, with 14 bases between. The CDR3 region is CASSLESGGPYNEQFF. CDR3 DNA: TGTGCCAGCAGCTTAGAGAGTGGCGGCCCTTACAATGAGCAGTTCTTC.

J is TRBJ2-5 and V is TRBV5-8; TRBD2 agrees at 12 bases. This CDR3 contains 17 residues. Trimming took 1 base from V and 5 from J; bases not matched to a gene: 9. Germline CDR1 is SGHTS and CDR2 is YDEGEE. In nucleotides, the CDR3 is TGTGCCAGCAGCTTGCGGGCTAGCGGGAGGGCCCGGGAGACCCAGTACTTC. This codes for CASSLRASGRARETQYF.

The rearrangement links TRBV7-2 to TRBJ2-3; 7 nucleotides match TRBD2. V was clipped by 2 bases and J by 8 bases; unmatched bases: 10. Germline lookup yields CDR1 SGHTA and CDR2 FQGNSA. The CDR3 spans 15 residues. The chain's CDR3 is CASSLQASGSGTQYF. The CDR3 nucleotides are TGTGCCAGCAGCTTACAGGCTAGCGGTTCTGGTACGCAGTATTTT.

This clone was observed at least ten times. V is TRBV24-1 and J is TRBJ1-5; D is possibly TRBD1 (6 bases). V lost 4 bases and J 4 bases, leaving 16 bases between the germline ends. CDR1 and CDR2 from the germline V gene are KGHDR and SFDVKD. The CDR3 is made up of 16 amino acids. CDR3 amino acids: CATSDTGTPGNQPQHF. The CDR3 DNA is TGTGCCACCAGTGACACCGGGACACCTGGGAATCAGCCCCAGCATTTT.

This sequence joins TRBV18 and TRBJ1-5; 8 bases line up with TRBD1. V shed 4 bases, J shed 4 bases, and the junction held 6 bases outside the gene matches. The length of the CDR3 is 15 residues. CDR1 KGHSH and CDR2 LQKENI come from the germline V gene. The CDR3 coding sequence is TGTGCCAGCTCACTCCTAGGACAGGGTAATCAGCCCCAGCATTTT. Its protein product is CASSLLGQGNQPQHF.

V is TRBV18 and J is TRBJ2-1, with TRBD2 matching 11 bases. The trim removed 3 bases at V and 3 bases at J, leaving 1 base unmatched. The germline V gene encodes CDR1 KGHSH and CDR2 LQKENI. The CDR3 spans 15 residues. The CDR3 nucleotides are TGTGCCAGCTCACCGGGACTAGCGGACTACAATGAGCAGTTCTTC. Translation gives CASSPGLADYNEQFF.

The chain uses TRBV3-1 (or the pseudogene TRBV3-2) and TRBJ1-2, with 7 bases that match TRBD1. The CDR3 loop spans 17 amino acids. CDR1 and CDR2 (germline): LGHDT, YNNKEL (reference sequence). After removal of 0 bases from V and 5 bases from J, the junction contained 12 bases not matched to a gene. CDR3 amino acids: CASSQERAGGSWYGYTF. Here the CDR3 DNA reads TGTGCCAGCAGCCAAGAAAGGGCAGGGGGATCCTGGTATGGCTACACCTTC.

The chain has TRBV3-1 (or the pseudogene TRBV3-2) and TRBJ2-7, with 12 bases identical to TRBD2. The CDR3 covers 16 residues. CDR1 and CDR2 (germline): LGHDT, YNNKEL (reference sequence). V lost 1 base to trimming and J lost 0 bases; unmatched junction nucleotides: 1. CDR3: CASSQGTSGNSYEQYF. DNA for the CDR3: TGTGCCAGCAGCCAAGGGACTAGCGGGAACTCCTACGAGCAGTACTTC.

Only a few counts were recorded for this clone. The genes are TRBV10-3 and TRBJ1-5, with D maybe TRBD1 (5 bases). V lost 4 bases, J lost 5 bases, and 9 bases lay in between. This CDR3 has 13 residues. CDR1 is ENHRY and CDR2 is SYGVKD in the germline V gene. CDR3 coding DNA: TGTGCCATCAGTGGACGGGGGGATCAGCCCCAGCATTTT. This sequence encodes CAISGRGDQPQHF.

The CDR3 DNA reads as TGTGCCAGCAGCCGGAGGTTGGGAGAATCCTACGAGCAGTACTTC. This encodes CASSRRLGESYEQYF. The chain joins TRBV11-3 to TRBJ2-7; D is possibly TRBD2 (5 bases). Looked up from germline, CDR1 is SGHNT and CDR2 is YENEEA. The CDR3 is 15 amino acids. V was shortened by 5 bases and J by 1 base, with 15 bases between the two germline ends.

The V gene is TRBV7-9, the J gene TRBJ1-2; D gene uncertain. The V end was cut by 3 bases, the J end by 2 bases, with 10 bases between. Per the germline V gene, CDR1 is SEHNR and CDR2 is FQNEAQ (reference sequence). CDR3 length: 14 amino acids. CDR3 coding DNA: TGTGCCAGCAGCTTGGCCGGACTCAACTATGGCTACACCTTC. Translated, it gives CASSLAGLNYGYTF.

The chain employs TRBV5-1 and TRBJ2-3; 11 bases match TRBD2. The V gene end was trimmed by 2 bases and the J gene end by 3 bases; junction bases not matched to a gene: 8. CDR3 length: 17 amino acids. CDR1 and CDR2 (germline): SGHRS, YFSETQ. CDR3 nucleotide sequence: TGCGCCAGCAGCTTATATATAGCGGGAGGGCCGACAGATACGCAGTATTTT. This codes for CASSLYIAGGPTDTQYF. Using reference TRBV5-1 and TRBJ2-3 for the parts outside the CDR3, the full variable domain is KAGVTQTPRYLIKTRGQQVTLSCSPISGHRSVSWYQQTPGQGLQFLFEYFSETQRNKGNFPGRFSGRQFSNSRSEMNVSTLELGDSALYLCASSLYIAGGPTDTQYFGPGTRLTVL.

CDR3 sequence: CASSRYGTDVYEQYF. CDR3 bases: TGCGCCAGCAGCCGATACGGGACAGATGTTTACGAGCAGTACTTC. The chain has TRBV4-1 and TRBJ2-7, with 7 bases identical to TRBD1. Trimming took 4 bases from V and 4 from J; bases not matched to a gene: 10. The length of the CDR3 is 15 residues. Germline CDR1 and CDR2: MGHRA and YSYEKL.

The rearrangement uses TRBV4-2 and TRBJ1-1; 8 nucleotides match TRBD1. Per germline, CDR1 LGHNA and CDR2 YNFKEQ. This CDR3 region has 14 residues. Trimming cost V 4 bases and J 1 base; bases outside gene matches: 2. CDR3 nucleotide sequence: TGTGCCAGCAGCCTAGACAGGGGGAACACTGAAGCTTTCTTT. Its protein product is CASSLDRGNTEAFF.

This chain uses TRBV19 with TRBJ1-1; 10 bases fit TRBD1. Germline trimming cut 7 bases from V and 5 bases from J; bases unmatched to any gene: 4. The CDR3 sequence is 13 residues long. Germline assignment: CDR1 LNHDA and CDR2 SQIVND (reference sequence). The CDR3 DNA reads as TGTGCCAGTATGGGACAGGGGTGGACTGAAGCTTTCTTT. Amino acid sequence: CASMGQGWTEAFF.

The chain joins TRBV5-1 to TRBJ1-2; no reliable D call. Germline V gene lookup returns CDR1 SGHRS and CDR2 YFSETQ. The CDR3 sequence is 14 residues long. Trimming removed 5 bases from V and 2 bases from J, with 13 bases in between. CDR3 sequence: CASRRDVGNYGYTF. The CDR3 nucleotides are TGCGCCAGCAGGCGGGATGTGGGGAACTATGGCTACACCTTC.

The chain carries TRBV27 and TRBJ2-3; D remains unclear. The V gene's germline CDR1 is MNHEY and CDR2 SMNVEV (reference sequence). This CDR3 has 13 residues. Trimming left V 8 bases short and J 0 bases short, with 9 bases between. The CDR3 region has the DNA TGTGCCAGCGCATACTCTAGCACAGATACGCAGTATTTT. It translates to CASAYSSTDTQYF.

V is TRBV4-3 and J is TRBJ1-1; 8 nucleotides agree with TRBD1. Per germline, CDR1 LGHNA and CDR2 YSLEER. The CDR3 has 17 residues. The V segment lost 0 bases and the J segment 0 bases; nucleotides outside the gene matches: 6. The CDR3 loop is CASSQEPGGAVNTEAFF. In nucleotides, the CDR3 is TGCGCCAGCAGCCAAGAGCCAGGGGGCGCCGTGAACACTGAAGCTTTCTTT.

The chain is built from TRBV29-1 and TRBJ2-5, with 8 bases that match TRBD1. CDR3 length: 14 amino acids. The V gene end was trimmed by 6 bases and the J gene end by 5 bases; junction bases not matched to a gene: 11. From germline, CDR1 is SQVTM and CDR2 ANQGSEA. In DNA, the CDR3 is TGCAGCGTAGGACAGGGCGGTCGAGGGGAGACCCAGTACTTC. It codes for CSVGQGGRGETQYF.

This clone was seen once. The chain has TRBV29-1 and TRBJ2-1; 8 bases align to TRBD2. The CDR3 runs 14 residues. The trim removed 3 bases at V and 6 bases at J, leaving 7 bases unmatched. The germline V gene encodes CDR1 SQVTM and CDR2 ANQGSEA. The CDR3 sequence: CSVDKRGLANEQFF. CDR3 coding DNA: TGCAGCGTTGATAAGCGGGGGCTAGCCAATGAGCAGTTCTTC.

The CDR3 sequence: CASSLAANTDTQYF. The CDR3 DNA follows: TGTGCCAGCAGCTTAGCTGCTAACACAGATACGCAGTATTTT. This chain links TRBV7-9 with TRBJ2-3; D is unresolved. The germline V gene has CDR1 SEHNR and CDR2 FQNEAQ (reference sequence). The CDR3 totals 14 residues. The V gene lost 0 bases and the J gene lost 2 bases, with 6 bases spanning the gap.